These T cell receptor beta chains were read from a single sample in a study of OX40 agonist ivuxolimab in advanced cancers. Clones were sequenced by immunoSEQ multiplex PCR, and TCRdb holds only the in-frame ones, with some missing. Of some 30,000 clones detected, over 65% appear once; the ten largest clones hold approximately 12%. The source material was CD4+ or CD8+ T cells sorted from blood, sampled in a trial of the OX40 agonist ivuxolimab. These receptors originate from an adult with an advanced solid tumor such as melanoma, head and neck, liver or kidney cancer. The CDR3 runs from the conserved cysteine through the conserved F or W.

CDR3: CASNGGTSYEQYF
J: TRBJ2-7
V: TRBV6-1

CDR3: CASSLAGGYEQFF
J: TRBJ2-1
V: TRBV11-2

CDR3: CASRETGAYEQYF
J: TRBJ2-7
V: TRBV27

CDR3: CASSYGASYEQYF
J: TRBJ2-7
V: TRBV27

CDR3: CASSVGRQSNEQFF
J: TRBJ2-1
V: TRBV9

CDR3: CASTGQGGNTIYF
J: TRBJ1-3
V: TRBV7-2

CDR3: CSVVDGQPQETQYF
J: TRBJ2-5
V: TRBV29-1

CDR3: CASSEPQDINYGYTF
J: TRBJ1-2
V: TRBV6-1

CDR3: CASSPRRREGPDTQYF
J: TRBJ2-3
V: TRBV9

CDR3: CASSLALAGESYNEQFF
J: TRBJ2-1
V: TRBV5-1

CDR3: CASSPGVYEQYF
J: TRBJ2-7
V: TRBV19

CDR3: CARSLTGAGEKLFF
J: TRBJ1-4
V: TRBV7-5

CDR3: CAWSRGSDSNQPQHF
J: TRBJ1-5
V: TRBV30

CDR3: CASSQGSSYEQYF
J: TRBJ2-7
V: TRBV5-6

CDR3: CASSSDSNEQYF
J: -
V: TRBV7-9

CDR3: CASSDRAGNTGELFF
J: TRBJ2-2
V: TRBV6-4

CDR3: CASTHSVGGIGNQPQHF
J: TRBJ1-5
V: TRBV28

CDR3: CASSSARVGANSGANVLTF
J: TRBJ2-6
V: TRBV7-9

CDR3: CASSQDHKSRQQTYYGYTF
J: TRBJ1-2
V: TRBV4-1

CDR3: CSAREHYEQYF
J: TRBJ2-7
V: TRBV20-1

CDR3: CASSLALGREQFF
J: TRBJ2-1
V: TRBV7-6

CDR3: CASSPGTGPGLDQETQYF
J: TRBJ2-5
V: TRBV11-2